The entry below describes one TCR beta chain. Antigen: not known. The PCR contained 60 Vbeta and 13 Jbeta primers. Profiling relied on immunoSEQ multiplex PCR, and the TCRdb table lists in-frame clones only, not all of them. The table shows 150,000 to 200,000 clones, with 65% to 80% occurring only once. These data belong to a study of cytomegalovirus exposure and HLA in healthy donors. Losses at the gene ends were 8 bases for V and 8 bases for J; bases not matched to a gene: 11. The CDR3 runs to 14 residues. Germline V gene lookup returns CDR1 MNHEY and CDR2 SVGAGI. General study points: Among the most significant clusters, several appeared linked to common viral pathogens in a later analysis.

The source is a man aged 35-49 years in good health and CMV-seronegative. The chain links TRBV6-5 to TRBJ1-4; the match to TRBD1 covers 7 bases. Material for sequencing was PBMCs. The CDR3 sequence is CASSREGANEKLFF. The CDR3 DNA reads TGTGCCAGCTCCCGGGAGGGGGCAAACGAAAAACTGTTTTTT.